Shown below are 26 T cell receptor beta chains from a single sample sequenced in a study of T cell repertoires and HLA-DP antigens. Libraries were prepared by immunoSEQ multiplex PCR; TCRdb keeps only in-frame clonotypes and omits some of them. The sample consists of roughly 110,000 clones, 80% to 95% of them appearing once. For these receptors, no antigen is known. The specimen sequenced was CD4+ T cells from PBMCs. These receptor sequences come from a woman aged 18-29 years in good health and CMV-seronegative.

The rearrangement links TRBV9 to TRBJ1-2, with 9 nucleotides matching TRBD1. Trimming took 4 bases from V and 3 from J; bases not matched to a gene: 4. This CDR3 spans 14 amino acids. CDR1 is SGDLS, CDR2 YYNGEE, per germline. CDR3 coding DNA: TGTGCCAGCAGCACCGGACAGGGGCACTATGGCTACACCTTC. Its translation: CASSTGQGHYGYTF. The full variable domain, in which reference TRBV9 and TRBJ1-2 provide the parts outside the CDR3, is DSGVTQTPKHLITATGQRVTLRCSPRSGDLSVYWYQQSLDQGLQFLIQYYNGEERAKGNILERFSAQQFPDLHSELNLSSLELGDSALYFCASSTGQGHYGYTFGSGTRLTVV.

The rearrangement joins TRBV5-4 to TRBJ2-5; TRBD2 aligns across 11 bases. CDR3 length: 17 amino acids. J was trimmed by 4 bases and V by 0 bases; bases with no gene match: 8. CDR1 and CDR2 (germline): SGHNT, YYREEE (reference sequence). Here the CDR3 DNA reads TGTGCCAGCAGCTTGGGACTAGCGGGAATAACGGGAGAGACCCAGTACTTC. This sequence encodes CASSLGLAGITGETQYF.

This chain uses TRBV5-4 with TRBJ1-2; D possibly corresponds to TRBD1 (5 bases). The CDR3 loop spans 15 amino acids. Germline-derived CDR1 and CDR2 are SGHNT and YYREEE (reference sequence). The V and J ends lost 4 bases and 2 bases respectively, with 15 bases between them. The CDR3 is CASSPGGTENYGYTF. CDR3 coding DNA: TGTGCCAGCAGCCCGGGGGGGACGGAGAACTATGGCTACACCTTC. The full variable domain, rest sourced from reference TRBV5-4 and TRBJ1-2, is ETGVTQSPTHLIKTRGQQVTLRCSSQSGHNTVSWYQQALGQGPQFIFQYYREEENGRGNFPPRFSGLQFPNYSSELNVNALELDDSALYLCASSPGGTENYGYTFGSGTRLTVV.

The J gene is TRBJ2-1, the V gene TRBV10-1, with no clear D. V lost 0 bases and J lost 7, with 16 bases in between. CDR1 is WNHNN and CDR2 is SYGVQD in the germline V gene (reference sequence). The CDR3 consists of 16 residues. In DNA form, the CDR3 reads TGCGCCAGCAGTGAGTCGAGAATTCCAGGTTGGAATGAGCAGTTCTTC. Amino acids: CASSESRIPGWNEQFF.

The V and J genes are TRBV9 and TRBJ2-1, with 16 bases identical to TRBD2. CDR3 length equals 16 residues. V dropped 6 bases and J dropped 6; count of bases not matched to a gene: 6. Germline-derived CDR1 and CDR2 are SGDLS and YYNGEE. The CDR3: CASTKGTSGRANEQFF. The CDR3 coding sequence is TGTGCCAGCACCAAGGGGACTAGCGGGAGGGCCAATGAGCAGTTCTTC.

This clone was seen only a few times. The chain is built from TRBV7-2 and TRBJ1-5, with D maybe TRBD1 (5 bases). The CDR3 sequence is 15 residues long. The V gene lost 5 bases and the J gene lost 3 bases, with 14 bases spanning the gap. Germline V gene lookup returns CDR1 SGHTA and CDR2 FQGNSA. CDR3 nucleotides: TGTGCCAGCAGCCCCACCCCAGGGAACAATCAGCCCCAGCATTTT. Protein sequence: CASSPTPGNNQPQHF.

The CDR3 coding sequence is TGTGCCAGCAGCTTAGCGGGGGGCGGCGCCTACGAGCAGTACGTC. It encodes CASSLAGGGAYEQYV. V is TRBV7-2 and J is TRBJ2-7, with D perhaps matching TRBD1 or TRBD2 (6 bases each). The ends were cut back, 0 bases at V and 2 bases at J, with 11 bases in the middle. CDR1 is SGHTA, CDR2 FQGNSA, per germline. This CDR3 contains 15 residues.

CDR3 bases: TGTGCCAGCAGCCCCCAATGGGACGGAAAACTGTTTTTT. Translation: CASSPQWDGKLFF. This sequence joins TRBV7-2 and TRBJ1-4, with D perhaps TRBD1 (5 bases). Germline V lookup: CDR1 SGHTA, CDR2 FQGNSA. Trimming removed 5 bases from V and 10 bases from J, with 14 bases in between. The CDR3 is made up of 13 amino acids.

This chain joins TRBV2 and TRBJ1-1; the D is unclear. The germline CDR1 and CDR2 sequences are SNHLY and FYNNEI. V dropped 2 bases and J dropped 10 bases, with 11 bases sitting between them. This CDR3 spans 12 amino acids. The CDR3 sequence: CASSETAQRAFF. For the CDR3, the DNA is TGTGCCAGCAGTGAAACCGCTCAACGAGCTTTCTTT.

The chain employs TRBV5-1 and TRBJ2-1; possible D gene TRBD2, 6 bases. The V and J ends lost 0 bases and 9 bases respectively, with 16 bases between them. This CDR3 has 15 amino acids. Per the germline V gene, CDR1 is SGHRS and CDR2 is YFSETQ. DNA for the CDR3: TGCGCCAGCAGCTTGGGTGATTCGGGGGTTGCTGAGCAGTTCTTC. It is translated as CASSLGDSGVAEQFF.

The chain carries TRBV4-2 and TRBJ2-1; a possible D gene is TRBD2 (6 bases). Trimming took 1 base from V and 4 from J, leaving 14 bases between them. The germline gives CDR1 LGHNA, CDR2 YNFKEQ. The CDR3 consists of 16 residues. The CDR3 spells CASSQVEGGLYNEQFF. CDR3 DNA: TGTGCCAGCAGCCAAGTCGAGGGAGGCTTATACAATGAGCAGTTCTTC.

V usage is TRBV29-1 and J usage is TRBJ1-4; tentative D call: TRBD1 (5 bases). The CDR3 has 13 residues. Trimming shortened V by 3 bases and J by 4 bases, and 9 bases separated the two germline ends. Germline V gene lookup returns CDR1 SQVTM and CDR2 ANQGSEA. CDR3 bases: TGCAGCGTTGAGTGGGGGGGTAATGAAAAACTGTTTTTT. Its protein is CSVEWGGNEKLFF.

The chain uses TRBV28 and TRBJ1-5, with 8 bases identical to TRBD1. This CDR3 spans 15 amino acids. V dropped 6 bases and J dropped 7; count of bases not matched to a gene: 11. The V gene's germline CDR1 is MDHEN and CDR2 SYDVKM. CDR3 amino acids: CASSHSDRVGQPQHF. As DNA, the CDR3 is TGTGCCAGCAGCCATTCGGACAGGGTTGGCCAGCCCCAGCATTTT.

V is TRBV30 and J is TRBJ2-4; no definite D call. The germline V gene encodes CDR1 GTSNPN and CDR2 SVGIG (reference sequence). The V end lost 0 bases, the J end lost 2 bases, and 17 bases lay between the germline ends. CDR3 size: 17 residues. The DNA for the CDR3 is TGTGCCTGGAGTGTACAAATGTCTGGGCAGTCCAAAAACATTCAGTACTTC. It is translated as CAWSVQMSGQSKNIQYF. Variable domain in full (rest from reference TRBV30 and TRBJ2-4): SQTIHQWPATLVQPVGSPLSLECTVEGTSNPNLYWYRQAAGRGLQLLFYSVGIGQISSEVPQNLSASRPQDRQFILSSKKLLLSDSGFYLCAWSVQMSGQSKNIQYFGAGTRLSVL.

The chain links TRBV7-9 to TRBJ2-1; D possibly corresponds to TRBD1 (6 bases). CDR1 SEHNR and CDR2 FQNEAQ come from the germline V gene (reference sequence). The V end lost 3 bases, the J end lost 3 bases, and 6 bases lay between the germline ends. The CDR3 length is 13 residues. The CDR3 bases are TGTGCCAGCAGCTTGGACAGCTACAATGAGCAGTTCTTC. Amino acids: CASSLDSYNEQFF.

This chain connects TRBV5-6 to TRBJ1-5; D possibly corresponds to TRBD1 (6 bases). The length of the CDR3 is 15 residues. The germline CDR1 and CDR2 sequences are SGHDT and YYEEEE. V was trimmed by 0 bases and J by 5 bases, leaving 12 bases between them. The CDR3 region is CASSLGRGRDQPQHF. As DNA, the CDR3 is TGTGCCAGCAGCTTGGGCAGGGGTAGGGATCAGCCCCAGCATTTT.

This chain links TRBV5-1 with TRBJ2-7, with 12 bases identical to TRBD2. Per germline, CDR1 SGHRS and CDR2 YFSETQ. This CDR3 region has 14 residues. V shed 7 bases and J 6 bases; nucleotides not matched to a gene: 8. The CDR3 loop reads CASAFGLAGPEQYF. The CDR3 coding sequence is TGCGCCAGCGCATTCGGACTAGCGGGACCCGAGCAGTACTTC.

The chain has TRBV4-1 and TRBJ2-1, with D possibly being TRBD2 (6 bases). Germline CDR1 reads MGHRA; CDR2 reads YSYEKL. The CDR3 runs 15 residues. The germline V and J ends were trimmed by 2 bases and 2 bases, with 10 bases remaining between them. CDR3: CASSQRETAYNEQFF. The CDR3 coding sequence is TGCGCCAGCAGCCAACGGGAGACCGCCTACAATGAGCAGTTCTTC.

The chain recombines TRBV9 with TRBJ1-2; 7 bases line up with TRBD1. J lost 4 bases, V lost 4 bases, and 16 bases had no gene match. The CDR3 is made up of 17 amino acids. Germline V gene sequence: CDR1 SGDLS, CDR2 YYNGEE. CDR3 region: CASSPRDRTSRPYGYTF. CDR3 nucleotide sequence: TGTGCCAGCAGCCCCCGGGACAGAACCAGCAGACCCTATGGCTACACCTTC.

V and J are TRBV6-6 and TRBJ1-2; D not certain. The CDR3 has 13 amino acids. The germline gives CDR1 MNHNY, CDR2 SVGAGI (reference sequence). V lost 7 bases, J lost 6 bases, and 15 bases lay in between. The CDR3 loop reads CASTHSYEDGYTF. The CDR3 bases are TGTGCCAGCACCCATTCCTACGAGGATGGCTACACCTTC.

The rearrangement links TRBV28 to TRBJ1-1; D is possibly TRBD1 (5 bases). The CDR3 has 13 amino acids. Germline V gene sequence: CDR1 MDHEN, CDR2 SYDVKM. V lost 6 bases, J lost 4 bases, and 12 bases lay in between. The CDR3 protein is CASRSPGRTEAFF. The CDR3 DNA follows: TGTGCCAGCAGGTCTCCGGGGCGCACTGAAGCTTTCTTT.

V usage is TRBV5-4 and J usage is TRBJ1-4, with TRBD1 matching over 7 bases. J lost 3 bases, V lost 2 bases, and 4 bases had no gene match. CDR3 length: 15 residues. The germline gives CDR1 SGHNT, CDR2 YYREEE (reference sequence). CDR3 protein: CASSFMTGSNEKLFF. Here the CDR3 DNA reads TGTGCCAGCAGCTTCATGACAGGGTCTAATGAAAAACTGTTTTTT. The entire variable domain, with the rest obtained from reference TRBV5-4 and TRBJ1-4, is as follows: ETGVTQSPTHLIKTRGQQVTLRCSSQSGHNTVSWYQQALGQGPQFIFQYYREEENGRGNFPPRFSGLQFPNYSSELNVNALELDDSALYLCASSFMTGSNEKLFFGSGTQLSVL.

The CDR3 region has the DNA TGTGCCACCAGCGTAACCGGGACAGGAAACACCGGGGAGCTGTTTTTT. Its protein product is CATSVTGTGNTGELFF. This chain uses TRBV15 with TRBJ2-2, with 8 bases matching TRBD1. CDR3 length: 16 amino acids. Germline assignment: CDR1 LNHNV and CDR2 YYDKDF (reference sequence). J gave up 2 bases and V 5 bases, and 7 bases lay outside the gene matches.

The chain combines TRBV7-2 with TRBJ2-1, with D possibly matching TRBD2 (5 bases). The CDR3 is 16 residues long. The V end lost 1 base, the J end lost 3 bases, and 13 bases lay between the germline ends. The germline CDR1 and CDR2 sequences are SGHTA and FQGNSA. The CDR3 region is CASSLEWRRSYNEQFF. The DNA for the CDR3 is TGTGCCAGCAGCTTAGAATGGAGGAGGAGCTACAATGAGCAGTTCTTC. The whole variable domain, remainder taken from reference TRBV7-2 and TRBJ2-1, is GAGVSQSPSNKVTEKGKDVELRCDPISGHTALYWYRQSLGQGLEFLIYFQGNSAPDKSGLPSDRFSAERTGGSVSTLTIQRTQQEDSAVYLCASSLEWRRSYNEQFFGPGTRLTVL.

This clone came up once. The chain combines TRBV18 with TRBJ2-3; TRBD2 is a possible D gene (6 bases). The V end was cut by 6 bases, the J end by 6 bases, with 22 bases between. CDR3 length: 16 residues. CDR1 is KGHSH and CDR2 is LQKENI in the germline V gene. CDR3 nucleotide sequence: TGTGCCAGCTCTCCCTATGCGGGGTCCATGGCGGATACGCAGTATTTT. It translates to CASSPYAGSMADTQYF.

The genes are TRBV5-5 and TRBJ1-2, with D uncertain. Germline lookup yields CDR1 SGHKS and CDR2 YYEKEE (reference sequence). Trimming pared 0 bases from V and 4 bases from J, leaving 7 bases between. The CDR3 runs 13 residues. In nucleotides, the CDR3 is TGTGCCAGCAGCTTGGAGACGGCCTATGGCTACACCTTC. It is translated as CASSLETAYGYTF.